The 8 T cell receptor beta chains presented below share a single source sample, sequenced in a study of cytomegalovirus exposure and HLA in healthy donors. The PCR ran on 60 Vbeta and 13 Jbeta primers. Generated by immunoSEQ multiplex PCR, the TCRdb table keeps only in-frame clones and is missing some. The sample has over 100,000 clones, around 79% seen once; the top ten hold about 3.3%. Source material: PBMCs. These receptors all stem from a woman in her thirties in good health and CMV-seropositive.

The chain links TRBV7-2 to TRBJ2-5, with unresolved D. Trimming shortened V by 5 bases and J by 1 base, and 8 bases separated the two germline ends. The CDR3 consists of 13 residues. Per the germline V gene, CDR1 is SGHTA and CDR2 is FQGNSA. The CDR3 DNA reads TGTGCCAGCAGCACCCACGGCCAAGAGACCCAGTACTTC. It specifies CASSTHGQETQYF. Filled out from reference TRBV7-2 and TRBJ2-5, the complete variable domain reads GAGVSQSPSNKVTEKGKDVELRCDPISGHTALYWYRQSLGQGLEFLIYFQGNSAPDKSGLPSDRFSAERTGGSVSTLTIQRTQQEDSAVYLCASSTHGQETQYFGPGTRLLVL.

The rearrangement joins TRBV19 to TRBJ2-6; no clear D gene. The CDR3 is made up of 14 amino acids. Germline assignment: CDR1 LNHDA and CDR2 SQIVND (reference sequence). V lost 6 bases to trimming and J lost 3 bases, with 9 bases between them. CDR3 sequence reads: CASRSLFGANVLTF. Here the CDR3 DNA reads TGTGCCAGTAGATCCCTATTTGGGGCCAACGTCCTGACTTTC.

This chain links TRBV11-2 with TRBJ2-1, with 13 bases matching TRBD2. The CDR3 sequence is 16 residues long. V dropped 4 bases and J dropped 8; count of bases not matched to a gene: 8. CDR1 and CDR2 (germline): SGHAT, FQNNGV. The CDR3 loop is CASSSVTSGGPDEQFF. The CDR3 bases are TGTGCCAGCAGCTCGGTGACTAGCGGGGGGCCGGATGAGCAGTTCTTC.

This chain links TRBV15 with TRBJ2-1; D possibly corresponds to TRBD1 (6 bases). CDR1 is LNHNV, CDR2 YYDKDF, per germline (reference sequence). The CDR3 is 13 amino acids. Trimming pared 3 bases from V and 11 bases from J, leaving 14 bases between. The chain's CDR3 is CATSRDRGDKQFF. The DNA for the CDR3 is TGTGCCACCAGCAGGGATAGAGGGGACAAGCAGTTCTTC.

The V and J genes are TRBV7-9 and TRBJ2-5, with 10 bases lining up with TRBD2. The CDR3 extends over 18 amino acids. V shed 2 bases, J shed 7 bases, and the junction held 16 bases outside the gene matches. Germline CDR1 and CDR2: SEHNR and FQNEAQ (reference sequence). The CDR3 here is CASSLTPGLAGGRGTQYF. The CDR3 region has the DNA TGTGCCAGCAGCTTAACCCCGGGATTAGCGGGGGGACGGGGGACCCAGTACTTC.

This chain connects TRBV28 to TRBJ2-3; 7 bases line up with TRBD2. After removal of 7 bases from V and 1 base from J, the junction contained 8 bases not matched to a gene. Germline V lookup: CDR1 MDHEN, CDR2 SYDVKM. The CDR3 runs 15 residues. CDR3 sequence (DNA): TGTGCCAGCACCCGCGAGCGGGGCGGCACAGATACGCAGTATTTT. Amino acids: CASTRERGGTDTQYF.

V and J are TRBV7-9 and TRBJ1-2; TRBD1 is a possible D gene (5 bases). The CDR3 length is 16 residues. Trimming took off 5 bases at V and 7 bases at J, with 23 bases between the two ends. Germline V CDR1 and CDR2: SEHNR, FQNEAQ (reference sequence). The CDR3 bases are TGTGCCAGCAGCGTCCCTCTTCCCCGCCAGGGAACTGGCTACACCTTC. Its protein is CASSVPLPRQGTGYTF.

Regarding this clone: One end of the junction fails to match germline, which may point to a read error. This chain uses TRBV7-9 with TRBJ2-5; 7 bases line up with TRBD1. CDR3 length: 16 amino acids. Germline lookup yields CDR1 SEHNR and CDR2 FQNEAQ (reference sequence). For the CDR3, the DNA is TGTTCCAGCACCCTGAAGGGGGACAGAGTCGAAGAGACCCAGTACTTC. Translated: CSSTLKGDRVEETQYF. The variable domain in full, with the rest retrieved from reference TRBV7-9 and TRBJ2-5, is DTGVSQNPRHKITKRGQNVTFRCDPISEHNRLYWYRQTLGQGPEFLTYFQNEAQLEKSRLLSDRFSAERPKGSFSTLEIQRTEQGDSAMYLCSSTLKGDRVEETQYFGPGTRLLVL.